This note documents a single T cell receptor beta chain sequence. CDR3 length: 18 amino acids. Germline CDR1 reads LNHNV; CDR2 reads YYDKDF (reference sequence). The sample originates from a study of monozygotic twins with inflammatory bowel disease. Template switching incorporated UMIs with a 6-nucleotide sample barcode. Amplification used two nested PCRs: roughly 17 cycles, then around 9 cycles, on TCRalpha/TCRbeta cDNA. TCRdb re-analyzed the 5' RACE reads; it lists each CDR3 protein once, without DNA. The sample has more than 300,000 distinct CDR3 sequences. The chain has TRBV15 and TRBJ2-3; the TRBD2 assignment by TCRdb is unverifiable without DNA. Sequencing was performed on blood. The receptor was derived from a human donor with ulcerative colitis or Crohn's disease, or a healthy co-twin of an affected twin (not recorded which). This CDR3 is CATSRDRVRRAFTDTQYF.